The 9 T cell receptor beta chains reported below all come from one sample, sequenced in a study of radiation and T cells in renal cell carcinoma. Data came from immunoSEQ multiplex PCR; TCRdb stores just in-frame clones and leaves some out. The sample consists of approximately 120,000 clones, around 80% of them appearing once. The sample's time point: blood 2 weeks post-SBRT. The treatment was: 15 Gy SBRT to primary tumor, nephrectomy 4 weeks later. The source was blood, collected from a patient whose treatment included radiotherapy and nephrectomy. Every receptor here comes from a man aged 50 to 60 with renal cell carcinoma.

This clone has a handful of counts. The chain links TRBV30 to TRBJ1-5, with 10 bases lining up with TRBD1. CDR3 length equals 15 residues. V lost 3 bases to trimming and J lost 5 bases; unmatched junction nucleotides: 7. The germline V gene encodes CDR1 GTSNPN and CDR2 SVGIG (reference sequence). CDR3 bases: TGTGCCTGGAGGCCGACAGGGGGCCGGGATCAGCCCCAGCATTTT. Its protein is CAWRPTGGRDQPQHF.

This chain connects TRBV27 to TRBJ1-4; D might be TRBD1 (6 bases). Per the germline V gene, CDR1 is MNHEY and CDR2 is SMNVEV (reference sequence). CDR3 length: 17 residues. The V end was cut by 4 bases, the J end by 2 bases, with 17 bases between. The CDR3 sequence: CASSSTGQSRTNEKLFF. In DNA, the CDR3 is TGTGCCAGCAGTTCCACGGGACAAAGCCGGACTAATGAAAAACTGTTTTTT.

J is TRBJ2-1 and V is TRBV4-2, with 9 bases identical to TRBD2. The germline gives CDR1 LGHNA, CDR2 YNFKEQ. With 0 bases clipped from V and 9 bases from J, the junction kept 9 bases outside the gene matches. The CDR3 has 16 residues. Written as DNA, the CDR3 is TGTGCCAGCAGCCAAGATAGTAGCGGGAGAGGGGGTGAGCAGTTCTTC. This sequence encodes CASSQDSSGRGGEQFF.

V and J are TRBV9 and TRBJ1-5; 9 nucleotides agree with TRBD1. CDR3 length: 15 amino acids. Germline assignment: CDR1 SGDLS and CDR2 YYNGEE. V dropped 0 bases and J dropped 6; count of bases not matched to a gene: 4. In nucleotides, the CDR3 is TGTGCCAGCAGCGTAGGGACAGGGGACCTTCAGCCCCAGCATTTT. Residues: CASSVGTGDLQPQHF.

This chain joins TRBV23-1 and TRBJ2-3, with D perhaps TRBD1 (6 bases). TRBV23-1 is an ORF, and what it does is uncertain. V shed 4 bases and J shed 3 bases, with 23 bases lying between them. The CDR3 is 18 residues long. The CDR3 is CASSLHRVLTHPTDTQYF. CDR3 nucleotide sequence: TGCGCCAGCAGTCTACACAGGGTTTTGACCCACCCTACAGATACGCAGTATTTT.

This chain links TRBV4-3 with TRBJ1-3, with a possible D match to TRBD1 (6 bases). V lost 1 base to trimming and J lost 4 bases, with 11 bases between them. The CDR3 length is 15 residues. CDR1 is LGHNA, CDR2 YSLEER, per germline. This CDR3 reads CASSQAGQTGNTIYF. The CDR3 coding sequence is TGCGCCAGCAGCCAAGCGGGACAAACAGGAAACACCATATATTTT.

This clone was observed a handful of times. This chain links TRBV5-6 with TRBJ1-1; D perhaps matches TRBD1 (6 bases). With 3 bases removed from V and 11 bases from J, the gap between germline ends came to 17 bases. This CDR3 spans 13 amino acids. Per germline, CDR1 SGHDT and CDR2 YYEEEE. The CDR3 region has the DNA TGTGCCAGCAGCTGGGACCCGCAGGGGTTGGCTTTCTTT. It is translated as CASSWDPQGLAFF.

The DNA for the CDR3 is TGCGCCAGCAGCCAAGAAGAGGCTAGCGGGAGATTCGAGACCCAGTACTTC. Its translation: CASSQEEASGRFETQYF. The chain links TRBV4-1 to TRBJ2-5; the match to TRBD2 covers 10 bases. The ends lost 0 bases at V and 5 bases at J; junction bases unmatched: 9. Germline values: CDR1 MGHRA, CDR2 YSYEKL. This CDR3 is 17 amino acids long.

The chain has TRBV28 and TRBJ2-5; D gene ambiguous. CDR3 length: 15 residues. Germline CDR1 MDHEN, CDR2 SYDVKM. V was pared by 5 bases and J by 3 bases, with 16 bases between. The CDR3 coding sequence is TGTGCCAGCAGTACTCGTCGAGAGAGTGAAGAGACCCAGTACTTC. Protein: CASSTRRESEETQYF.